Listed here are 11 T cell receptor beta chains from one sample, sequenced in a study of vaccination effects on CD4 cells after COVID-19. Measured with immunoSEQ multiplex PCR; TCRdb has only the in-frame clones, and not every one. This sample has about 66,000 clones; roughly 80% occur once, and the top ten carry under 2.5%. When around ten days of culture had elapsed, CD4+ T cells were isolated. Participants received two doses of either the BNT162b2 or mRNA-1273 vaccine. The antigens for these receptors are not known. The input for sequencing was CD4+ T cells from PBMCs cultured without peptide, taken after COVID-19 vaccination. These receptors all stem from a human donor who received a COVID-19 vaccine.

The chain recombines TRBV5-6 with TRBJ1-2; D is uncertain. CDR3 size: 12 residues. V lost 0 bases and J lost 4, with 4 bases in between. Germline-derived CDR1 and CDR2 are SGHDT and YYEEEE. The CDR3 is CASSLGSYGYTF. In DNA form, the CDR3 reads TGTGCCAGCAGCTTGGGCAGCTATGGCTACACCTTC.

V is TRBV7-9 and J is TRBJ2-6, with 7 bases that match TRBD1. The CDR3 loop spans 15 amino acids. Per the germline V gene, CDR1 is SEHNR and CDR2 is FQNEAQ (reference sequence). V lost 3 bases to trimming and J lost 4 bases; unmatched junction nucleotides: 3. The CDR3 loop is CASSFTGVGANVLTF. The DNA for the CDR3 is TGTGCCAGCAGCTTTACAGGGGTCGGGGCCAACGTCCTGACTTTC.

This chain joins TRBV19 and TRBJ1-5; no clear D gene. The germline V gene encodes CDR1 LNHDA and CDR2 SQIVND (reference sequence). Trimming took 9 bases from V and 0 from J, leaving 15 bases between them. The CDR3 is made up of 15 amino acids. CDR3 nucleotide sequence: TGTGCCAGCCACGCACGAGAGTATAGCAATCAGCCCCAGCATTTT. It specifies CASHAREYSNQPQHF.

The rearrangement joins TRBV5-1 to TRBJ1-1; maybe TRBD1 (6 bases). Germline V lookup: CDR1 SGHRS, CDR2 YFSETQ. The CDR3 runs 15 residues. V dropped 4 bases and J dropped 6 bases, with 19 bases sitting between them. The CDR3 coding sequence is TGCGCCAGCAGCCAACGTGAGGGGGGGGAGCCTGAAGCTTTCTTT. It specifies CASSQREGGEPEAFF.

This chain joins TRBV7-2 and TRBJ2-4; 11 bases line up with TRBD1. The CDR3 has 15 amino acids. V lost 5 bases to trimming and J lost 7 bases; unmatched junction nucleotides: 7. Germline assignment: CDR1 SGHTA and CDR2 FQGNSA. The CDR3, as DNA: TGTGCCAGCAGCCCCGGGACAGGGGGAAGGAACATTCAGTACTTC. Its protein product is CASSPGTGGRNIQYF. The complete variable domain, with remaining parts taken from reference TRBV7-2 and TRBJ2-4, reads GAGVSQSPSNKVTEKGKDVELRCDPISGHTALYWYRQSLGQGLEFLIYFQGNSAPDKSGLPSDRFSAERTGGSVSTLTIQRTQQEDSAVYLCASSPGTGGRNIQYFGAGTRLSVL.

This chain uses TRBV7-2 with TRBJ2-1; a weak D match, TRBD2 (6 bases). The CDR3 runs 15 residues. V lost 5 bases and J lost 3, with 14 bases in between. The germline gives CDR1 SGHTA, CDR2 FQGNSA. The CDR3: CASSMTSLDYNEQFF. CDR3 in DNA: TGTGCCAGCAGCATGACTAGTCTGGACTACAATGAGCAGTTCTTC.

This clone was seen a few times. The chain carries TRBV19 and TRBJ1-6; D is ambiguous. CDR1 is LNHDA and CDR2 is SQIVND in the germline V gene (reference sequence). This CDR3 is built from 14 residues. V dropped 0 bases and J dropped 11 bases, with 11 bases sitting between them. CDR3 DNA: TGTGCCAGTAGTATAGATTCAGGATCCGCACCCCTCCACTTT. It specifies CASSIDSGSAPLHF.

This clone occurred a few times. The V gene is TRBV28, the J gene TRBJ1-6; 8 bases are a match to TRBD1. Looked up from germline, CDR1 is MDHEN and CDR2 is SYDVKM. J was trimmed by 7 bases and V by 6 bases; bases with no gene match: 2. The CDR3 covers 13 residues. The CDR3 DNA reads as TGTGCCAGCAGCCGGGACAGGAATTCACCCCTCCACTTT. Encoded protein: CASSRDRNSPLHF.

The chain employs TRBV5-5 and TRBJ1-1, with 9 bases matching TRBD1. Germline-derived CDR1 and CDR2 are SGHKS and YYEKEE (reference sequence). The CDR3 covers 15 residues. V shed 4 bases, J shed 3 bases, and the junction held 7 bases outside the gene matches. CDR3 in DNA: TGTGCCAGCAGCCTTAGACAGGGGGGGTACACTGAAGCTTTCTTT. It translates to CASSLRQGGYTEAFF. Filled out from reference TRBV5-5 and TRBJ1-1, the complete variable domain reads DAGVTQSPTHLIKTRGQQVTLRCSPISGHKSVSWYQQVLGQGPQFIFQYYEKEERGRGNFPDRFSARQFPNYSSELNVNALLLGDSALYLCASSLRQGGYTEAFFGQGTRLTVV.

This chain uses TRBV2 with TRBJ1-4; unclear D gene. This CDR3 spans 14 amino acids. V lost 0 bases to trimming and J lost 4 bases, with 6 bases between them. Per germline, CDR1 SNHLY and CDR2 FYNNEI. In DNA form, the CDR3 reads TGTGCCAGCAGTGAAGCTGGGAATAATGAAAAACTGTTTTTT. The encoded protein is CASSEAGNNEKLFF. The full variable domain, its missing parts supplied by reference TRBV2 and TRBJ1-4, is EPEVTQTPSHQVTQMGQEVILRCVPISNHLYFYWYRQILGQKVEFLVSFYNNEISEKSEIFDDQFSVERPDGSNFTLKIRSTKLEDSAMYFCASSEAGNNEKLFFGSGTQLSVL.

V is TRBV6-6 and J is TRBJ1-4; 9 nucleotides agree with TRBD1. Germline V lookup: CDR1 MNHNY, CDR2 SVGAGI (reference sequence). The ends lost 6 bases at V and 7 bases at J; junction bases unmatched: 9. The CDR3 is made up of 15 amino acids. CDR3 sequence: CASSRSQGAGEKLFF. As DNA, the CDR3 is TGTGCCAGCAGCCGTTCACAGGGGGCCGGTGAAAAACTGTTTTTT.